A selection of T cell receptor beta chains follows, all from one sample in a study of CD8 T cells in Susac syndrome. MiXCR was run by TCRdb on the immunoSEQ multiplex PCR reads, yielding one entry per CDR3 protein. Of hundreds of thousands of distinct CDR3 sequences listed, 89% are singletons. The specimen was CD8+ T cells from PBMCs. These receptors were obtained from a human donor with multiple sclerosis. Each CDR3 is given with its conserved first and last residue. The order of the fields is CDR3 DNA, CDR3 protein, D gene, clone size, V gene, J gene. A D gene is named only where the DNA matches it firmly. Where a row states a size, it is once, few, many or the class of an expanded clone; other rows omit it.

cdr3_nt: TGCGCCAGCAGCCAATTTTCTGGACAGGCCGAGCAGTACTTC
cdr3_aa: CASSQFSGQAEQYF
d_call: TRBD1
clone_size: NA
v_call: TRBV4-3
j_call: TRBJ2-7

cdr3_nt: TGTGCCAGCAGTTCCAGAAACACCGGGGAGCTGTTTTTT
cdr3_aa: CASSSRNTGELFF
d_call: NA
clone_size: NA
v_call: TRBV25-1
j_call: TRBJ2-2

cdr3_nt: TGTGCCAGCAGCCCCTGGGAAAGCGGTCCCTACGAGCAGTACTTC
cdr3_aa: CASSPWESGPYEQYF
d_call: NA
clone_size: NA
v_call: TRBV7-9
j_call: TRBJ2-7

cdr3_nt: TGCGCCAGCAGCCAAGTGGAGGGGGGCTATGGCTACACCTTC
cdr3_aa: CASSQVEGGYGYTF
d_call: NA
clone_size: few
v_call: TRBV4-3
j_call: TRBJ1-2

cdr3_nt: TGCGCCAGCAGCCCAAGTTGGGCGCTTGAATGCAATCAGCCCCAGCATTTT
cdr3_aa: CASSPSWALECNQPQHF
d_call: NA
clone_size: once
v_call: TRBV4-3
j_call: TRBJ1-5

cdr3_nt: TGTGCCAGCAGTTATGGGGCGGGGGACCAGCCCCAGCATTTT
cdr3_aa: CASSYGAGDQPQHF
d_call: NA
clone_size: NA
v_call: TRBV6-2/TRBV6-3
j_call: TRBJ1-5

cdr3_nt: TGTGCCAGCAGGAGGGAAGGAACAGATACGCAGTATTTT
cdr3_aa: CASRREGTDTQYF
d_call: NA
clone_size: NA
v_call: TRBV7-9
j_call: TRBJ2-3

cdr3_nt: TGCGCCAGCAGCCAAGATAAGGCAGGGGGCTCGGGCTATGGCTACACCTTC
cdr3_aa: CASSQDKAGGSGYGYTF
d_call: TRBD1
clone_size: NA
v_call: TRBV4-1
j_call: TRBJ1-2

cdr3_nt: TGTGCCAGCACGCTGTGGGACAGGGGAGGCTACGAGCAGTACTTC
cdr3_aa: CASTLWDRGGYEQYF
d_call: TRBD1
clone_size: NA
v_call: TRBV28
j_call: TRBJ2-7

cdr3_nt: TGTGCCATCAGTGATGGCTTGTCCGGAAAGTCGAACACTGAAGCTTTCTTT
cdr3_aa: CAISDGLSGKSNTEAFF
d_call: NA
clone_size: NA
v_call: TRBV10-3
j_call: TRBJ1-1

cdr3_nt: TGTGCCAGCAGCCAAGGGGTTTCGGACAGGGGCACTGAAGCTTTCTTT
cdr3_aa: CASSQGVSDRGTEAFF
d_call: TRBD1
clone_size: NA
v_call: TRBV3-1
j_call: TRBJ1-1

cdr3_nt: TGTGCCAGCAGCTTGTGGGGGACAGGGCCCCCCTACGAGCAGTACTTC
cdr3_aa: CASSLWGTGPPYEQYF
d_call: TRBD1
clone_size: NA
v_call: TRBV5-4
j_call: TRBJ2-7

cdr3_nt: TGTGCCAGCAGTCGGGGGCAGACCGCGCCCGGGGAGCTGTTTTTT
cdr3_aa: CASSRGQTAPGELFF
d_call: NA
clone_size: NA
v_call: TRBV2
j_call: TRBJ2-2

cdr3_nt: TGTGCCACCAGCTTAGACCCGGGGTCTGGGGCCAACGTCCTGACTTTC
cdr3_aa: CATSLDPGSGANVLTF
d_call: NA
clone_size: NA
v_call: TRBV15
j_call: TRBJ2-6

cdr3_nt: TGCAGTGCTAGAGACACAGGGGGTGTCAATGAGCAGTTCTTC
cdr3_aa: CSARDTGGVNEQFF
d_call: TRBD1
clone_size: NA
v_call: TRBV20-1
j_call: TRBJ2-1

cdr3_nt: TGTGCCAGTGTACCGCAGGGGAGCGGGTCCTACCAGCAGTACTTC
cdr3_aa: CASVPQGSGSYQQYF
d_call: NA
clone_size: NA
v_call: TRBV28
j_call: TRBJ2-7

cdr3_nt: TGTGCCAGCAGCAATGGGGGCGCATCTGGGGCCAACGTCCTGACTTTC
cdr3_aa: CASSNGGASGANVLTF
d_call: NA
clone_size: NA
v_call: TRBV3-1
j_call: TRBJ2-6

cdr3_nt: TGTGCCAGCAGGCCCCCGGGACAGGTCTATGGCTACACCTTC
cdr3_aa: CASRPPGQVYGYTF
d_call: TRBD1
clone_size: NA
v_call: TRBV2
j_call: TRBJ1-2

cdr3_nt: TGCGCCAGCAGCCACCGGGATCCAACCCCCTACGAGCAGTACTTC
cdr3_aa: CASSHRDPTPYEQYF
d_call: NA
clone_size: NA
v_call: TRBV5-1
j_call: TRBJ2-7

cdr3_nt: TGCAGCGTTGAAGATCCCCAACTAGCGGGAGATAGTTACGAGCAGTACTTC
cdr3_aa: CSVEDPQLAGDSYEQYF
d_call: TRBD2
clone_size: NA
v_call: TRBV29-1
j_call: TRBJ2-7

cdr3_nt: TGTGCCAGCAGTTTGGAGAAAAGTATGGGGTTTGGTCAGCCCCAGCATTTT
cdr3_aa: CASSLEKSMGFGQPQHF
d_call: NA
clone_size: NA
v_call: TRBV28
j_call: TRBJ1-5

cdr3_nt: TGTGCCAGTAGTATAGTAGGGACTTCCAACAATGAGCAGTTCTTC
cdr3_aa: CASSIVGTSNNEQFF
d_call: NA
clone_size: NA
v_call: TRBV19
j_call: TRBJ2-1

cdr3_nt: TGTGCCAGCAGTACCCCGGGACTAGCGGGAGGGCCTATGACAGATACGCAGTATTTT
cdr3_aa: CASSTPGLAGGPMTDTQYF
d_call: TRBD2
clone_size: NA
v_call: TRBV6-1
j_call: TRBJ2-3

cdr3_nt: TGTGCCAGCAGCCCTACGATTATCGGTTCGTGGGTCCTCCATGAGCAGTTCTTC
cdr3_aa: CASSPTIIGSWVLHEQFF
d_call: NA
clone_size: NA
v_call: TRBV7-8
j_call: TRBJ2-1

cdr3_nt: TGTGCCAGTAGTCCCCAGGGGGGTACGCAGTATTTT
cdr3_aa: CASSPQGGTQYF
d_call: NA
clone_size: NA
v_call: TRBV19
j_call: TRBJ2-3

cdr3_nt: TGTGCCAGCAGTTTGACGCAAATGCCCACCGGGGAGCTGTTTTTT
cdr3_aa: CASSLTQMPTGELFF
d_call: NA
clone_size: once
v_call: TRBV27
j_call: TRBJ2-2

cdr3_nt: TGTGCCAGCAGCCTCAGACAGGGGCTTCACCAAGAGACCCAGTACTTC
cdr3_aa: CASSLRQGLHQETQYF
d_call: TRBD1
clone_size: NA
v_call: TRBV3-1
j_call: TRBJ2-5

cdr3_nt: TGTGCCAGCAGCTCGAGCGGGAAACAGCATTTT
cdr3_aa: CASSSSGKQHF
d_call: NA
clone_size: NA
v_call: TRBV7-9
j_call: TRBJ1-5

cdr3_nt: TGTGCCAGTAATGGACAGGCCGATCAGCCCCAGCATTTT
cdr3_aa: CASNGQADQPQHF
d_call: TRBD1
clone_size: once
v_call: TRBV19
j_call: TRBJ1-5

cdr3_nt: TGTGCCAGCAGCCAAGACTTGGGCCCCCTTTTGCTCACTGAAGCTTTCTTT
cdr3_aa: CASSQDLGPLLLTEAFF
d_call: NA
clone_size: NA
v_call: TRBV14
j_call: TRBJ1-1

cdr3_nt: TGTGCCACCGGCGGGGGCTACGAGCAGTACTTC
cdr3_aa: CATGGGYEQYF
d_call: TRBD2
clone_size: NA
v_call: TRBV15
j_call: TRBJ2-7

cdr3_nt: TGTGCCAGCAGCGTAGAGGGGGGCATTCAGTACTTC
cdr3_aa: CASSVEGGIQYF
d_call: NA
clone_size: NA
v_call: TRBV9
j_call: TRBJ2-4

cdr3_nt: TGTGCCAGCAGTTTAAGCGGGAGAGGCGATGAGCAGTTCTTC
cdr3_aa: CASSLSGRGDEQFF
d_call: TRBD2
clone_size: NA
v_call: TRBV12-3/TRBV12-4
j_call: TRBJ2-1

cdr3_nt: TGTGCCAGCAGTGAAGGAGCGGCGGGTAATCAGCCCCAGCATTTT
cdr3_aa: CASSEGAAGNQPQHF
d_call: NA
clone_size: NA
v_call: TRBV2
j_call: TRBJ1-5

cdr3_nt: TGCAGCGTACGGACAGTTGAAGCTTTCTTT
cdr3_aa: CSVRTVEAFF
d_call: NA
clone_size: once
v_call: TRBV29-1
j_call: TRBJ1-1

cdr3_nt: TGCAGTGCTAGAGATACCAGCACAAGTCTGGGGGAGACCCAGTACTTC
cdr3_aa: CSARDTSTSLGETQYF
d_call: NA
clone_size: NA
v_call: TRBV20-1
j_call: TRBJ2-5

cdr3_nt: TGTGCCAGCAGGACAGGGGCGGGAGATACGCAGTATTTT
cdr3_aa: CASRTGAGDTQYF
d_call: TRBD1
clone_size: NA
v_call: TRBV6-5
j_call: TRBJ2-3

cdr3_nt: TGCAGTGCTAGGAGGGAACGGACAACAACCTACGAGCAGTACTTC
cdr3_aa: CSARRERTTTYEQYF
d_call: NA
clone_size: NA
v_call: TRBV20-1
j_call: TRBJ2-7

cdr3_nt: TGCGCCAGCAGGGAGGGCGGTGAGCAGTTCTTC
cdr3_aa: CASREGGEQFF
d_call: NA
clone_size: NA
v_call: TRBV5-1
j_call: TRBJ2-1

cdr3_nt: TGCAGCGCCCCAGGGGGGGGGCCAGACACTGAAGCTTTCTTT
cdr3_aa: CSAPGGGPDTEAFF
d_call: TRBD1
clone_size: NA
v_call: TRBV29-1
j_call: TRBJ1-1

cdr3_nt: TGTGCCACTTCTTTTGGGATCGGGTATGGCTACACCTTC
cdr3_aa: CATSFGIGYGYTF
d_call: NA
clone_size: NA
v_call: TRBV27
j_call: TRBJ1-2

cdr3_nt: TGTGCCAGCAGTTCCAGACCCCTGTCGCACACAGATACGCAGTATTTT
cdr3_aa: CASSSRPLSHTDTQYF
d_call: NA
clone_size: NA
v_call: TRBV27
j_call: TRBJ2-3

cdr3_nt: TGTGCCAGCAGCTTAATGTTCGGGGGGACAGATACGCAGTATTTT
cdr3_aa: CASSLMFGGTDTQYF
d_call: TRBD2
clone_size: NA
v_call: TRBV7-3
j_call: TRBJ2-3

cdr3_nt: TGTGCCAGCAAGGACGGGACAGGGCAAGAGACCCAGTACTTC
cdr3_aa: CASKDGTGQETQYF
d_call: TRBD1
clone_size: NA
v_call: TRBV7-9
j_call: TRBJ2-5

cdr3_nt: TGCAGTGCTAGACAGGGGGAATCCCGGCCCCAGCATTTT
cdr3_aa: CSARQGESRPQHF
d_call: TRBD1
clone_size: NA
v_call: TRBV20-1
j_call: TRBJ1-5

cdr3_nt: TGTGCCAGCAGCTTACTCCCGACTCGGGAACTGTTTTTT
cdr3_aa: CASSLLPTRELFF
d_call: NA
clone_size: once
v_call: TRBV6-5
j_call: TRBJ1-4

cdr3_nt: TGTGCCAGCAGCTTCGGCGGGAGTCGCACAGATACGCAGTATTTT
cdr3_aa: CASSFGGSRTDTQYF
d_call: TRBD2
clone_size: NA
v_call: TRBV7-8
j_call: TRBJ2-3

cdr3_nt: TGTGCCAGCAGCTTAGGTCAAGCTGAAAAACTGTTTTTT
cdr3_aa: CASSLGQAEKLFF
d_call: NA
clone_size: NA
v_call: TRBV13
j_call: TRBJ1-4

cdr3_nt: TGTGCCAGCAGTTACGGCCCTGACAGGGCCACCGGGGAGCTGTTTTTT
cdr3_aa: CASSYGPDRATGELFF
d_call: TRBD1
clone_size: NA
v_call: TRBV6-5
j_call: TRBJ2-2